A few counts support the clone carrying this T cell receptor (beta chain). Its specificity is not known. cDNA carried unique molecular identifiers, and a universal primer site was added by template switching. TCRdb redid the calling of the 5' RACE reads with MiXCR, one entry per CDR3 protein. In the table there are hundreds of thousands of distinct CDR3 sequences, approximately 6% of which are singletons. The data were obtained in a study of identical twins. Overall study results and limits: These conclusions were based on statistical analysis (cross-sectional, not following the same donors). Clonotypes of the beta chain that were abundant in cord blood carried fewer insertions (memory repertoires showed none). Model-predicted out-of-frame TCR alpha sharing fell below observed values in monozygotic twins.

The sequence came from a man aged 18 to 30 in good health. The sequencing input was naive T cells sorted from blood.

The CDR3 DNA sequence: TGTGCCATCAGTCCGGGACTAGCGAACACCGGGGAGCTGTTTTTT. It encodes CAISPGLANTGELFF. The chain carries TRBV10-3 and TRBJ2-2; TRBD2 agrees at 8 bases. The CDR3 loop spans 15 amino acids. J was trimmed by 0 bases and V by 5 bases; bases with no gene match: 2. Germline V gene data show CDR1 as ENHRY and CDR2 as SYGVKD.